Below, 25 T cell receptor beta chains from the same sample are listed, as sequenced in a study of T cell changes during pregnancy in multiple sclerosis. The method was immunoSEQ multiplex PCR; TCRdb's version includes in-frame clones alone and lacks a portion of them. The table lists about 15,000 clones, roughly 85% of them singletons. This specimen consisted of CD8+ T cells from peripheral blood mononuclear cells, obtained in the first trimester of pregnancy. The receptors originated from a female donor with multiple sclerosis, enrolled in a pregnancy study.

The chain has TRBV6-5 and TRBJ1-2, with 8 positions matching TRBD1. The CDR3 runs 15 residues. J gave up 8 bases and V 4 bases, and 12 bases lay outside the gene matches. Germline V gene sequence: CDR1 MNHEY, CDR2 SVGAGI. The DNA for the CDR3 is TGTGCCAGCAGTTCCCGGGACAGGTGGGCTGCGGGCTACACCTTC. It specifies CASSSRDRWAAGYTF.

The chain is built from TRBV5-1 and TRBJ2-7; TRBD2 is a possible D gene (6 bases). In germline, CDR1 is SGHRS, CDR2 YFSETQ. CDR3 length: 13 amino acids. V dropped 6 bases and J dropped 2 bases, with 12 bases sitting between them. CDR3 in DNA: TGCGCCAGCAAGGGCGGGGATACCTACGAGCAGTACTTC. It yields the protein CASKGGDTYEQYF.

The V call is TRBV4-1, the J call TRBJ2-5, with D tentatively TRBD2 (5 bases). Germline V CDR1 and CDR2: MGHRA, YSYEKL. This CDR3 contains 13 residues. V was pared by 1 base and J by 2 bases, with 5 bases between. The CDR3 reads CASSQGEQETQYF. The CDR3 DNA reads as TGCGCCAGCAGCCAAGGGGAGCAAGAGACCCAGTACTTC.

This chain links TRBV5-1 with TRBJ2-7, with TRBD2 matching over 8 bases. This CDR3 comprises 13 residues. V gave up 7 bases and J gave up 5 bases; unmatched junction bases: 8. The germline V gene encodes CDR1 SGHRS and CDR2 YFSETQ. CDR3 DNA: TGCGCCAGCGGAGAGGAAGCGGGAGACGAGCAGTACTTC. Its translation: CASGEEAGDEQYF.

The rearrangement uses TRBV13 and TRBJ1-2; possible D gene TRBD1, 6 bases. The CDR3 length is 15 residues. Germline V gene lookup returns CDR1 PRHDT and CDR2 FYEKMQ (reference sequence). Trimming took off 0 bases at V and 5 bases at J, with 13 bases between the two ends. Here the CDR3 reads CASSLGTGQGYGYTF. CDR3 coding DNA: TGTGCCAGCAGCTTAGGGACGGGACAAGGATATGGCTACACCTTC.

The chain carries TRBV15 and TRBJ1-5; a weak D match, TRBD1 (6 bases). The germline V gene encodes CDR1 LNHNV and CDR2 YYDKDF (reference sequence). There are 15 residues in the CDR3. V was shortened by 5 bases and J by 6 bases, with 17 bases between the two germline ends. The CDR3 DNA is TGTGCCACCAGCGACCTCCTAGGGGGTAGTCAGCCCCAGCATTTT. Residues: CATSDLLGGSQPQHF.

V usage is TRBV28 and J usage is TRBJ2-7, with D possibly TRBD2 on 5 matching bases. V lost 1 base, J lost 2 bases, and 6 bases lay in between. The germline gives CDR1 MDHEN, CDR2 SYDVKM. This CDR3 is built from 13 residues. The CDR3 DNA follows: TGTGCCAGCAGTTTATCCGGGGCCTACGAGCAGTACTTC. This sequence encodes CASSLSGAYEQYF.

This clone is medium-sized. J is TRBJ2-5 and V is TRBV9; TRBD2 matches at 10 bases. Germline lookup yields CDR1 SGDLS and CDR2 YYNGEE. This CDR3 comprises 16 residues. V was pared by 4 bases and J by 0 bases, with 6 bases of the junction left unmatched. The CDR3 reads CASSIAGGTHQETQYF. CDR3 nucleotide sequence: TGTGCCAGCAGCATAGCGGGAGGTACACACCAAGAGACCCAGTACTTC.

The chain joins TRBV28 to TRBJ2-2, with D maybe TRBD2 (6 bases). V lost 6 bases and J lost 1, with 12 bases in between. Germline CDR1 MDHEN, CDR2 SYDVKM. This CDR3 contains 15 residues. The CDR3 DNA follows: TGTGCCAGCAGCACTAGCAGGGTGAACACCGGGGAGCTGTTTTTT. Translated: CASSTSRVNTGELFF.

The rearrangement links TRBV27 to TRBJ1-2, with 7 bases fitting TRBD1. J gave up 8 bases and V 3 bases, and 9 bases lay outside the gene matches. Germline V gives CDR1 MNHEY, CDR2 SMNVEV (reference sequence). This CDR3 contains 14 residues. CDR3 in amino acids: CASSFVRTGGGYTF. The CDR3 nucleotides read TGTGCCAGCAGTTTCGTCAGGACAGGAGGGGGCTACACCTTC.

The chain is built from TRBV27 and TRBJ1-2, with 7 bases identical to TRBD1. J was trimmed by 8 bases and V by 10 bases; bases with no gene match: 7. The length of the CDR3 is 11 residues. The germline V gene encodes CDR1 MNHEY and CDR2 SMNVEV (reference sequence). The CDR3 region is CATRDRDGYTF. In DNA form, the CDR3 reads TGTGCCACCAGAGACAGGGACGGCTACACCTTC.

This clone was recorded once. The gene calls are TRBV27 and TRBJ1-4; D not certain. This CDR3 has 14 residues. In germline, CDR1 is MNHEY, CDR2 SMNVEV (reference sequence). Trimming removed 8 bases from V and 7 bases from J, with 17 bases in between. The CDR3 DNA reads TGTGCCAGCGGCCGTGCCCCGAGAGGTGAAAAACTGTTTTTT. Translation gives CASGRAPRGEKLFF.

The V and J genes are TRBV19 and TRBJ2-2; 8 bases agree with TRBD2. Germline V gene lookup returns CDR1 LNHDA and CDR2 SQIVND (reference sequence). The CDR3 length is 15 residues. V gave up 9 bases and J gave up 6 bases; unmatched junction bases: 12. The CDR3 DNA is TGTGCCAGCCTCCGGGGGGGAGGGTCTCCCGGGGAGCTGTTTTTT. It is translated as CASLRGGGSPGELFF.

The chain joins TRBV30 to TRBJ1-2; weak D call: TRBD1 (5 bases). V was shortened by 3 bases and J by 4 bases, with 18 bases between the two germline ends. The CDR3 sequence is 15 residues long. Germline V lookup: CDR1 GTSNPN, CDR2 SVGIG (reference sequence). This chain's CDR3 is CAWRGGPDVPYGYTF. DNA for the CDR3: TGTGCCTGGAGGGGGGGACCAGATGTACCCTATGGCTACACCTTC.

V gene TRBV9 combines with J gene TRBJ1-5; D is unresolved. This CDR3 spans 14 amino acids. Per the germline V gene, CDR1 is SGDLS and CDR2 is YYNGEE. Trimming stripped 3 bases from V and 0 bases from J, with 7 bases between. CDR3 bases: TGTGCCAGCAGCGGAGGTTATAGCAATCAGCCCCAGCATTTT. Translating gives CASSGGYSNQPQHF.

There are a few counts of this clone. The chain has TRBV7-2 and TRBJ2-3; tentatively, D is TRBD1 (6 bases). This CDR3 spans 17 amino acids. CDR1 is SGHTA, CDR2 FQGNSA, per germline. V dropped 5 bases and J dropped 2 bases, with 20 bases sitting between them. Here the CDR3 reads CASSPRGWTSDTDTQYF. CDR3 DNA: TGTGCCAGCAGCCCTAGGGGGTGGACTTCGGACACAGATACGCAGTATTTT.

V gene TRBV7-9 combines with J gene TRBJ1-2; weak D call: TRBD1 (5 bases). The CDR3 is 12 amino acids. V was clipped by 5 bases and J by 5 bases, with 9 bases between them. CDR1 and CDR2 from the germline V gene are SEHNR and FQNEAQ (reference sequence). The CDR3 spells CASSPGTYGYTF. DNA for the CDR3: TGTGCCAGCAGCCCGGGGACTTATGGCTACACCTTC.

This clone has only a few counts. J is TRBJ1-5 and V is TRBV27, with 8 bases lining up with TRBD1. The V segment lost 4 bases and the J segment 0 bases; nucleotides outside the gene matches: 2. Germline V gene lookup returns CDR1 MNHEY and CDR2 SMNVEV (reference sequence). The CDR3 spans 15 residues. The CDR3 sequence is CASSWTGNSNQPQHF. CDR3 DNA: TGTGCCAGCAGTTGGACAGGGAATAGCAATCAGCCCCAGCATTTT.

The rearrangement links TRBV15 to TRBJ1-2, with D maybe TRBD1 (6 bases). In germline, CDR1 is LNHNV, CDR2 YYDKDF (reference sequence). V was trimmed by 1 base and J by 4 bases, leaving 13 bases between them. CDR3 length: 15 residues. The CDR3 reads CATSRGPGVAYGYTF. CDR3 nucleotide sequence: TGTGCCACCAGCAGAGGTCCAGGGGTAGCCTATGGCTACACCTTC.

The chain couples TRBV19 to TRBJ2-7, with a possible D match to TRBD1 (6 bases). The CDR3 extends over 14 amino acids. Germline lookup yields CDR1 LNHDA and CDR2 SQIVND (reference sequence). V lost 3 bases, J lost 2 bases, and 11 bases lay in between. Here the CDR3 reads CASSIGKGAYEQYF. CDR3 DNA: TGTGCCAGTAGTATTGGGAAGGGGGCCTACGAGCAGTACTTC.

V is TRBV19 and J is TRBJ1-1, with 10 nucleotides matching TRBD1. The V gene's germline CDR1 is LNHDA and CDR2 SQIVND (reference sequence). V trimming: 9 bases; J trimming: 6 bases; junction bases outside the gene matches: 10. The CDR3 is 14 residues long. DNA for the CDR3: TGTGCCAGGGGTGAAGGACAGGGGGAGTCTGAAGCTTTCTTT. Protein sequence: CARGEGQGESEAFF. Looking up the rest from reference TRBV19 and TRBJ1-1 gives the full variable domain: DGGITQSPKYLFRKEGQNVTLSCEQNLNHDAMYWYRQDPGQGLRLIYYSQIVNDFQKGDIAEGYSVSREKKESFPLTVTSAQKNPTAFYLCARGEGQGESEAFFGQGTRLTVV.

V usage is TRBV11-2 and J usage is TRBJ2-1, with TRBD2 matching over 7 bases. The CDR3 sequence is 16 residues long. Germline V CDR1 and CDR2: SGHAT, FQNNGV. The J segment lost 6 bases and the V segment lost 0 bases, leaving 8 bases of the junction unmatched. The CDR3 spells CASSLEVAGGGNEQFF. In DNA form, the CDR3 reads TGTGCCAGCAGCTTAGAGGTAGCGGGCGGAGGCAATGAGCAGTTCTTC.

This clone rates as medium-sized. The CDR3 here is CASSRDRGPTNTIYF. CDR3 nucleotide sequence: TGTGCCAGCAGCCGGGACAGGGGGCCTACAAACACCATATATTTT. V gene TRBV2 combines with J gene TRBJ1-3, with TRBD1 matching over 12 bases. Trimming at V came to 6 bases and at J to 6 bases, leaving 6 bases not matched to a gene. Germline V gene sequence: CDR1 SNHLY, CDR2 FYNNEI. The CDR3 loop spans 15 amino acids.

This rearrangement joins TRBV5-1 to TRBJ2-2; D is ambiguous. The V gene lost 0 bases and the J gene lost 4 bases, with 4 bases spanning the gap. The CDR3 has 13 residues. CDR1 is SGHRS and CDR2 is YFSETQ in the germline V gene. The CDR3 is CASSLAGTGELFF. CDR3 sequence (DNA): TGCGCCAGCAGCTTGGCCGGCACCGGGGAGCTGTTTTTT.

The chain is built from TRBV6-1 and TRBJ2-5; 9 bases fit TRBD1. V shed 0 bases, J shed 10 bases, and the junction held 9 bases outside the gene matches. Germline lookup yields CDR1 MNHNS and CDR2 SASEGT. CDR3 length equals 15 residues. CDR3 in DNA: TGTGCCAGCAGTGAAGCGCTTAGACAGGGGGAGGGCCAGTACTTC. Amino acid sequence: CASSEALRQGEGQYF.